A selection of T cell receptor beta chains follows, all from one sample in a study of technical replicates of blood from a handful of donors. Generated by immunoSEQ multiplex PCR, the TCRdb table keeps only in-frame clones and is missing some. The sample has 80,000 to 95,000 clones, roughly 95% seen once; the top ten hold 0.36%. Input material: T cells isolated from PBMCs. Source of these receptors: a human donor in good health. CDR3s include the opening cysteine and the closing phenylalanine or tryptophan. Each record gives: J gene, D gene, clone size, V gene, CDR3 DNA, CDR3 protein. A D gene is named only where the DNA matches it firmly. The size entry is marked missing in some rows and otherwise reads once, few, many or a size class.

TRBJ2-5 | TRBD2 | once | TRBV27 | TGTGCCAGCAGTTTAGGGACTAGCGGGAGGGGGGAGACCCAGTACTTC | CASSLGTSGRGETQYF
TRBJ2-1 | - | - | TRBV11-1 | TGTGCCAGCAGCTTAGGGGCGGGAAACCTAGGCAATGAGCAGTTCTTC | CASSLGAGNLGNEQFF
TRBJ2-5 | - | - | TRBV6-1 | TGTGCCAGCAGTGAAAGAACAGAAGAGACCCAGTACTTC | CASSERTEETQYF
TRBJ1-1 | TRBD1 | once | TRBV7-3 | TGTGCCAGCAGCTTATTTGGGAGGCAGGGGGCCCGGAACACTGAAGCTTTCTTT | CASSLFGRQGARNTEAFF
TRBJ1-1 | - | - | TRBV2 | TGTGCCAGCAGTGAATTATCTCCAGGCTTTTTGAACACTGAAGCTTTCTTT | CASSELSPGFLNTEAFF
TRBJ1-2 | - | once | TRBV4-3 | TGCGCCAGCAGCCATAATATACTTCCGGTAGGGACTGATATTAACGGCTACACCTTC | CASSHNILPVGTDINGYTF
TRBJ2-4 | - | - | TRBV5-4 | TGTGCCAGCAGAGCGGAGTTGTCCAAAAACATTCAGTACTTC | CASRAELSKNIQYF
TRBJ2-2 | TRBD2 | - | TRBV4-1 | TGCGCCAGCAGCCAAGGTCCTAGCGGGAGATACACCGGGGAGCTGTTTTTT | CASSQGPSGRYTGELFF
TRBJ2-2 | - | once | TRBV6-1 | TGTGCCAGCAGTGAACTAGCGCACACCGGGGAGCTGTTTTTT | CASSELAHTGELFF
TRBJ1-5 | - | - | TRBV27 | TGTGCCAGCAGTTGGACAGGCAATCAGCCCCAGCATTTT | CASSWTGNQPQHF
TRBJ2-3 | TRBD2 | - | TRBV10-1 | TGCGCCAGCAGCGGACCCTCTAGCGGGAGAGCAGATACGCAGTATTTT | CASSGPSSGRADTQYF
TRBJ2-6 | - | - | TRBV29-1 | TGCAGCGTTGGTAGTGGGGCCAACGTCCTGACTTTC | CSVGSGANVLTF
TRBJ2-1 | TRBD2 | - | TRBV9 | TGTGCCAGCAGCGTAGCTTTCGGCCTAGCGGCGTACAATGAGCAGTTCTTC | CASSVAFGLAAYNEQFF
TRBJ2-3 | - | - | TRBV30 | TGTGCCTACGTAGCCGATACGCAGTATTTT | CAYVADTQYF
TRBJ2-2 | - | - | TRBV15 | TGTGCCACCCGGGGGATCGGGGAGCTGTTTTTT | CATRGIGELFF
TRBJ1-2 | - | - | TRBV18 | TGTGCCAGCTCTATGACTTGGGGCTACACCTTC | CASSMTWGYTF
TRBJ1-2 | - | once | TRBV9 | TGTGCCAGCAGCAGGGACCGACAGGCTAACTATGGCTACACCTTC | CASSRDRQANYGYTF
TRBJ1-3 | - | once | TRBV9 | TGTGCCAGCAGCGTAGCTACAGGGTCAGGAAACACCATATATTTT | CASSVATGSGNTIYF
TRBJ2-3 | TRBD2 | - | TRBV5-1 | TGCGCCAGCAGCTTGGGGGTAGCGGGGTACACAGATACGCAGTATTTT | CASSLGVAGYTDTQYF
TRBJ2-2 | - | - | TRBV28 | TGTGCCAGCAGTTTATCAGTTGTCGGGAGCGGGGAGCTGTTTTTT | CASSLSVVGSGELFF
TRBJ2-2 | TRBD2 | - | TRBV7-6 | TGTGCCAGCAGCCCGCTAGCGGGAGGGTTTGGCGGGGAGCTGTTTTTT | CASSPLAGGFGGELFF
TRBJ1-1 | TRBD1 | - | TRBV7-9 | TGTGCCAGCAGCTACTCCGGGACAGGGATGAACACTGAAGCTTTCTTT | CASSYSGTGMNTEAFF
TRBJ1-2 | TRBD1 | - | TRBV13 | TGTGCCAGCAGCCCACAGGGGCTTCTCTATGGCTACACCTTC | CASSPQGLLYGYTF
TRBJ2-7 | - | - | TRBV27 | TGTGCCAGCAGTCTATACAGGGGAGGCGAGCAGTACTTC | CASSLYRGGEQYF
TRBJ1-5 | - | - | TRBV5-3 | TGTGCCAGAAGCTTGGCCCTGAGAAGTCAGCCCCAGCATTTT | CARSLALRSQPQHF
TRBJ2-1 | - | - | TRBV27 | TGTGCCAGCAGCCCGAGCAGAACAGGGCGCGGCTCCTACAATGAGCAGTTCTTC | CASSPSRTGRGSYNEQFF
TRBJ1-1 | TRBD1 | - | TRBV9 | TGTGCCAGCAGCCAGGACAGGGGTGATTTCACTGAAGCTTTCTTT | CASSQDRGDFTEAFF